A single T cell receptor beta chain is shown here with its context. Germline values: CDR1 SGHVS, CDR2 FQNEAQ. Trimming at V came to 2 bases and at J to 4 bases, leaving 9 bases not matched to a gene. This CDR3 spans 18 amino acids. The data stem from a study of blood T cell repertoires in COVID-19. Profiling relied on immunoSEQ multiplex PCR, and the TCRdb table lists in-frame clones only, not all of them. The table records some 250,000 clones, around 85% of them present only once. The chain is built from TRBV7-8 and TRBJ2-2; the match to TRBD2 covers 11 bases. The material sequenced was PBMCs or T cells enriched from blood (not recorded which). The TCR was taken from a woman aged 40 to 49 with acute COVID-19. CDR3 sequence reads: CASSLTLAGGPRTGELFF. The CDR3 DNA follows: TGTGCCAGCAGCTTAACCCTAGCGGGAGGACCCCGCACCGGGGAGCTGTTTTTT.